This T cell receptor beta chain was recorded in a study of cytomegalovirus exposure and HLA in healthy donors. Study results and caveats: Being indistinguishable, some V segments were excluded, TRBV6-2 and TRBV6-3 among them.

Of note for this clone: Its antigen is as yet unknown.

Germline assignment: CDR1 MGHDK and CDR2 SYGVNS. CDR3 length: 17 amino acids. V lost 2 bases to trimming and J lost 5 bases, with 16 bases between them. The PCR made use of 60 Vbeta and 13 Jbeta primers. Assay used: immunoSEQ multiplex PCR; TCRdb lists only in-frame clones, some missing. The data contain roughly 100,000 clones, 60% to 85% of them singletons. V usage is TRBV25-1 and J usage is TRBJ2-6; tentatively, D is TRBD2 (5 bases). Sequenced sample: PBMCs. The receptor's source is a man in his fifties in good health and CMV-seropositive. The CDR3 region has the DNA TGTGCCAGCAGTGAAGGAGGAGGTCTGGGTAGGGCCAACGTCCTGACTTTC. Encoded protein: CASSEGGGLGRANVLTF.